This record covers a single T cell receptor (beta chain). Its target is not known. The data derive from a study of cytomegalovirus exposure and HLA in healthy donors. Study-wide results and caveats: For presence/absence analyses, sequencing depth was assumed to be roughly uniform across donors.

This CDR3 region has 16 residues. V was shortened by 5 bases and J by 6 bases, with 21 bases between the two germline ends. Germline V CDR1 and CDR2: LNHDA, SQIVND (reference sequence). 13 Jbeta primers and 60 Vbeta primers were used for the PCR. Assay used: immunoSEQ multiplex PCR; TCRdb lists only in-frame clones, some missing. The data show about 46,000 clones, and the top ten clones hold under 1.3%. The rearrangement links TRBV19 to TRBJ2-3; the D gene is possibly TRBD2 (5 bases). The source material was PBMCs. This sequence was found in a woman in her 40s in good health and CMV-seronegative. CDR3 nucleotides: TGTGCCAGTAGTGCCGACTACTCCCATGGCCGGGATACGCAGTATTTT. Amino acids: CASSADYSHGRDTQYF. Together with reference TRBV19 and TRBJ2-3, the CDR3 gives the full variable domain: DGGITQSPKYLFRKEGQNVTLSCEQNLNHDAMYWYRQDPGQGLRLIYYSQIVNDFQKGDIAEGYSVSREKKESFPLTVTSAQKNPTAFYLCASSADYSHGRDTQYFGPGTRLTVL.